This is a list of T cell receptor beta chains from one sample in a study of cytomegalovirus exposure and HLA in healthy donors. Profiled with immunoSEQ multiplex PCR; TCRdb holds only in-frame clones, not every one. The table lists under 200,000 clones, 65% to 85% of them singletons. Sequencing was carried out using PBMCs. Receptors originate from a woman aged 45-59 years in good health and CMV-seropositive. Each CDR3 is given without its conserved first and last residue. D genes are given only for firm matches.

v_gene | d_gene | CDR3aa
TRBV9 | TRBD1 | ASSKDRGLLGEQY
TRBV6-5 | TRBD1 | ASSKTGVNYEQY
TRBV7-2 | NA | ASSLMGGAPKGETQY
TRBV29-1 | NA | SVEDFQGREQY
TRBV2 | TRBD2 | ASRTGGHEQF
TRBV6-5 | TRBD1 | ASSYRGQGNEQF
TRBV5-1 | NA | ASSPTKGAHEQY
TRBV5-6 | NA | ASSLVRYNYGYT
TRBV5-4 | NA | ASSSSRGNNEKLF
TRBV10-3 | TRBD1 | AINTGGENEQF
TRBV10-3 | NA | AISESAGGNQPQH
TRBV7-2 | NA | ASSLERQGSILREQY
TRBV29-1 | TRBD2 | SVVRQRAGGRWDTQY
TRBV5-4 | NA | ASSLMGARSYNEQF
TRBV28 | NA | ASSLLRNEQF
TRBV27 | NA | ASSSTLLSGANVLT
TRBV18 | NA | ASSPAPQDSPLH
TRBV30 | NA | AWSVRSVANTGELF
TRBV6-5 | NA | ASSYVADGNTIY
TRBV5-5 | TRBD2 | ASSPGVAGITYEQY
TRBV5-1 | NA | ASSLEGGVNTEAF
TRBV28 | NA | ASSRDSLGSNQPQH
TRBV6-6 | NA | ASSYSRETQY
TRBV7-2 | TRBD2 | ASSLGASGRTSSYEQY
TRBV5-4 | NA | ASSFPRGIGETQY
TRBV4-3 | NA | ASSRPGVGFGEQY
TRBV9 | NA | ASSPRDTEFYEQY
TRBV10-3 | NA | AISESTGRQPQH
TRBV28 | TRBD1 | ASNSDRGRNTIY
TRBV30 | NA | AWSRGNYGYT